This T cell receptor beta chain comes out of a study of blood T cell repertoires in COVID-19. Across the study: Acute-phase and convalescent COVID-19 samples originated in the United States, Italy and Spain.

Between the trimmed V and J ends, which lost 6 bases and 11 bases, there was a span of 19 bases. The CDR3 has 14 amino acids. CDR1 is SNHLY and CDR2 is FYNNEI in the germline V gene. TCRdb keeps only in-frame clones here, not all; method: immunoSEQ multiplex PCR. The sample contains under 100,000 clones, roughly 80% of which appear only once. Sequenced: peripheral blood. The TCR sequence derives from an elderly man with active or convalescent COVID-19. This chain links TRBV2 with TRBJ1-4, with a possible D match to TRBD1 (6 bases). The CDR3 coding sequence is TGTGCCAGCAGCCAAGTAAAGGGGGTTGGGAAACTGTTTTTT. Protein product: CASSQVKGVGKLFF.